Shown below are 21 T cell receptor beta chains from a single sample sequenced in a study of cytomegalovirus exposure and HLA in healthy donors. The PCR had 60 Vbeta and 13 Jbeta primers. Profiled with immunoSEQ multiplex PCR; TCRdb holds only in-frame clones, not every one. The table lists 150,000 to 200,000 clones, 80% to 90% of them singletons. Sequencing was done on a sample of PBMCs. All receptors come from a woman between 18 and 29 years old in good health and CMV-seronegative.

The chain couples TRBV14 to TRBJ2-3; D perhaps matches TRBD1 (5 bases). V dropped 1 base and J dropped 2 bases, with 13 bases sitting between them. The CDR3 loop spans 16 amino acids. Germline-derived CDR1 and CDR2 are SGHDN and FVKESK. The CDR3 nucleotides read TGTGCCAGCAGCCAAGGGCTCTGGGGCCCCACAGATACGCAGTATTTT. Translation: CASSQGLWGPTDTQYF.

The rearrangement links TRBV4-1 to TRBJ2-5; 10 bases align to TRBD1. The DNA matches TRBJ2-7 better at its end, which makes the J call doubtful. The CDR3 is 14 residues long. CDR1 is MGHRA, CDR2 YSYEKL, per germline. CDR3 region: CASSQDRGSYEQYF. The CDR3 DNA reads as TGCGCCAGCAGCCAGGACAGGGGGTCCTACGAGCAGTACTTC.

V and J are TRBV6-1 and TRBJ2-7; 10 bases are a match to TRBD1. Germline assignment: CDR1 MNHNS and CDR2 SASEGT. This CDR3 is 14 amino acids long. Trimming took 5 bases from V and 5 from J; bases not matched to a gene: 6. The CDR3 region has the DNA TGTGCCAGCAGTCGACAGGGGGCGTCGCACGAGCAGTACTTC. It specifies CASSRQGASHEQYF.

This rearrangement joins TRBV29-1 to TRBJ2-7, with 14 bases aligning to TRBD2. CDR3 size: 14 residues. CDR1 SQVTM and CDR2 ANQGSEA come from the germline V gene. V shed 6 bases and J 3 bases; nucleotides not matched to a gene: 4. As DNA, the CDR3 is TGCAGCGTGACCGGGACTAGCGGGAGCTACGAGCAGTACTTC. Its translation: CSVTGTSGSYEQYF.

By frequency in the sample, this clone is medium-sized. CDR3 sequence (DNA): TGTGCCAGCAGCTCCGACCTCACCCAGGGTGGCTACACCTTC. It translates to CASSSDLTQGGYTF. This sequence joins TRBV2 and TRBJ1-2; D possibly corresponds to TRBD1 (5 bases). The germline V gene has CDR1 SNHLY and CDR2 FYNNEI. This CDR3 is built from 14 residues. V was pared by 6 bases and J by 7 bases, with 18 bases between.

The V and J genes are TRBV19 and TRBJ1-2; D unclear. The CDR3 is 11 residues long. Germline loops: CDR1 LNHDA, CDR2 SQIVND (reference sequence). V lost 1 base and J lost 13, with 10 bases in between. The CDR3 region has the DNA TGTGCCAGTAGTATAGGGACGGAGGGCACCTTC. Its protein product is CASSIGTEGTF. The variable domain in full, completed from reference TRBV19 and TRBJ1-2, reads DGGITQSPKYLFRKEGQNVTLSCEQNLNHDAMYWYRQDPGQGLRLIYYSQIVNDFQKGDIAEGYSVSREKKESFPLTVTSAQKNPTAFYLCASSIGTEGTFGSGTRLTVV.

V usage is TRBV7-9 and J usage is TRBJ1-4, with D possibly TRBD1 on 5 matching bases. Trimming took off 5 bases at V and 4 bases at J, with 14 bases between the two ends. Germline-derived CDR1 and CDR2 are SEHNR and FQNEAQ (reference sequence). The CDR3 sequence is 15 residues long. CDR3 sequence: CASSQHGTNNEKLFF. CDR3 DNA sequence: TGTGCCAGCAGCCAACACGGGACTAATAATGAAAAACTGTTTTTT. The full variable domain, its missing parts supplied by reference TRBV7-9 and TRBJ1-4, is DTGVSQNPRHKITKRGQNVTFRCDPISEHNRLYWYRQTLGQGPEFLTYFQNEAQLEKSRLLSDRFSAERPKGSFSTLEIQRTEQGDSAMYLCASSQHGTNNEKLFFGSGTQLSVL.

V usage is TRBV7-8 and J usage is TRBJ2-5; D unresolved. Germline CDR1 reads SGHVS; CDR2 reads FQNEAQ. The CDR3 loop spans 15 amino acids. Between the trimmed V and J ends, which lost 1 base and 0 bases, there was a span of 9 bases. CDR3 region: CASSLGGTYQETQYF. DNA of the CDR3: TGTGCCAGCAGCTTAGGTGGCACGTACCAAGAGACCCAGTACTTC.

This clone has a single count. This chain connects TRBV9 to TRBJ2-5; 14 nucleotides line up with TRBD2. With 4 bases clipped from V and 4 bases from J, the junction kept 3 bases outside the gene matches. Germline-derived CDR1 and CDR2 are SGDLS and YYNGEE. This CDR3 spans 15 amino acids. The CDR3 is CASSKGLAGAETQYF. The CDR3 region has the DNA TGTGCCAGCAGCAAGGGACTAGCGGGAGCAGAGACCCAGTACTTC.

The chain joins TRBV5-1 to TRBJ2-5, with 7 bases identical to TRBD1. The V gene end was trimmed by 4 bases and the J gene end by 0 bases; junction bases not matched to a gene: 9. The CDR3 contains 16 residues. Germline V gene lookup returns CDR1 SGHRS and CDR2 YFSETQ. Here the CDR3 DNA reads TGCGCCAGCAGCCCGGGACAGCTCCGGTACCAAGAGACCCAGTACTTC. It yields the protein CASSPGQLRYQETQYF.

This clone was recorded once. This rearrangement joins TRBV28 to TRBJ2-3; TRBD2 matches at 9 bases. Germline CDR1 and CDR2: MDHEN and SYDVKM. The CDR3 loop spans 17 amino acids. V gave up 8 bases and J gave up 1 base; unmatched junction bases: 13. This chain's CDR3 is CASSTPERTSGTDTQYF. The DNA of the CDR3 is TGTGCCAGCTCGACGCCTGAGCGGACTAGCGGCACAGATACGCAGTATTTT.

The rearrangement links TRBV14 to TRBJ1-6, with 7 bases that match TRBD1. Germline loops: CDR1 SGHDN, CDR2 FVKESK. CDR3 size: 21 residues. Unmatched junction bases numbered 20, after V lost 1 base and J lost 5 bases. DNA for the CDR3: TGTGCCAGCAGCCAAGGCTACCCTCAAGATGACTACAGGGGCCATAATTCACCCCTCCACTTT. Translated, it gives CASSQGYPQDDYRGHNSPLHF.

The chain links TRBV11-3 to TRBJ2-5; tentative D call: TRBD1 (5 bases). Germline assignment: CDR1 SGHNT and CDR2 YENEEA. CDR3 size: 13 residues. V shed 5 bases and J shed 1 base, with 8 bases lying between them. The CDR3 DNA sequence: TGTGCCAGCAGCGGGGCGGCCCAAGAGACCCAGTACTTC. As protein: CASSGAAQETQYF.

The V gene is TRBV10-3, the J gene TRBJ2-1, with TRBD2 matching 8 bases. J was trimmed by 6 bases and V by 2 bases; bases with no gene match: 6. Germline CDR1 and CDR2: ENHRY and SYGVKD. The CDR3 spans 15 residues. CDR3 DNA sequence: TGTGCCATCAGTGAGCCAGCGGGGGTTTTCAATGAGCAGTTCTTC. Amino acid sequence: CAISEPAGVFNEQFF.

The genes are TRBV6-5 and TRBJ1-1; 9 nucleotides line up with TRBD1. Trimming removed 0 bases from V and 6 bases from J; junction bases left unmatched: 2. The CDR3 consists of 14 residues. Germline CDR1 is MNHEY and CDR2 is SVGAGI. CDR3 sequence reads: CASSYSQGAAEAFF. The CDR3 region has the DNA TGTGCCAGCAGTTACTCACAGGGGGCCGCTGAAGCTTTCTTT.

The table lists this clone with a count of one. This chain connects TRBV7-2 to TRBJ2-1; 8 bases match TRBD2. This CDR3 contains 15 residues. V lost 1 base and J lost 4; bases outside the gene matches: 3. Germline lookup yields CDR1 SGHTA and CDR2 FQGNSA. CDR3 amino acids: CASSLGSGGYNEQFF. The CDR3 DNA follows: TGTGCCAGCAGCTTAGGAAGCGGGGGATACAATGAGCAGTTCTTC.

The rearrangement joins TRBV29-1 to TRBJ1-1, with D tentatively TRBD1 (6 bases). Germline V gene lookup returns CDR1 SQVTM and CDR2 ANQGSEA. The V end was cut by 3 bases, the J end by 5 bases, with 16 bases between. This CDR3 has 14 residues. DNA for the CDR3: TGCAGCGTTGATCGGGGGGCGGGGTGGACTGAAGCTTTCTTT. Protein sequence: CSVDRGAGWTEAFF. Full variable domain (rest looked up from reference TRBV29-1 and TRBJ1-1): SAVISQKPSRDICQRGTSLTIQCQVDSQVTMMFWYRQQPGQSLTLIATANQGSEATYESGFVIDKFPISRPNLTFSTLTVSNMSPEDSSIYLCSVDRGAGWTEAFFGQGTRLTVV.

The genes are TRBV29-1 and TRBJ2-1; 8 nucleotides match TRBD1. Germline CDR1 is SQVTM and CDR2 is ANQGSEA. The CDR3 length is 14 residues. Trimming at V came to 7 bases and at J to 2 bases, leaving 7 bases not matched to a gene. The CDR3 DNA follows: TGCAGCGCTACGACAGGGGCAACCTACAATGAGCAGTTCTTC. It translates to CSATTGATYNEQFF.

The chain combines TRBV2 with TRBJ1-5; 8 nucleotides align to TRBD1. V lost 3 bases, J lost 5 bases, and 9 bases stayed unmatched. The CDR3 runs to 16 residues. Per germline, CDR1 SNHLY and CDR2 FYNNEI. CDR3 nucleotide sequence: TGTGCCAGCAGTGACCCCCAGGGGGCGGGGGATCAGCCCCAGCATTTT. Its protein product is CASSDPQGAGDQPQHF. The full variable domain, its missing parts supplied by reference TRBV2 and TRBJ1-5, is EPEVTQTPSHQVTQMGQEVILRCVPISNHLYFYWYRQILGQKVEFLVSFYNNEISEKSEIFDDQFSVERPDGSNFTLKIRSTKLEDSAMYFCASSDPQGAGDQPQHFGDGTRLSIL.

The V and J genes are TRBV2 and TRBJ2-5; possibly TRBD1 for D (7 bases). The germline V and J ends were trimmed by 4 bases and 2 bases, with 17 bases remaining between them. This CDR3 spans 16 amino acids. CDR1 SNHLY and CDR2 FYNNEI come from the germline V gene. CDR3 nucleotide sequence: TGTGCCAGCAGTGTACAAGGAGGGGGCGGGCAAGAGACCCAGTACTTC. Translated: CASSVQGGGGQETQYF.

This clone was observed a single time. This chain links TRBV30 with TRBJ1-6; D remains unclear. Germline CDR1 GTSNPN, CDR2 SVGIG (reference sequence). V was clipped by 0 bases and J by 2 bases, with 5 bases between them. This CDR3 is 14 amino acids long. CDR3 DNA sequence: TGTGCCTGGAGTGTCACAGCCTATAATTCACCCCTCCACTTT. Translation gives CAWSVTAYNSPLHF.